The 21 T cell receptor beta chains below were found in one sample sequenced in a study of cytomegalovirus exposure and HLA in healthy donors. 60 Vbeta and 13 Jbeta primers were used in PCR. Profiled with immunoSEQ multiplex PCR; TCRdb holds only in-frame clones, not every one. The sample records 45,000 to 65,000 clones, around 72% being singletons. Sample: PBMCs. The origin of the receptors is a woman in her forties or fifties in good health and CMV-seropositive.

The CDR3 nucleotides read TGCGCCAGCAGCATCACAGGGACGCGAAACAATGAGCAGTTCTTC. The encoded protein is CASSITGTRNNEQFF. J is TRBJ2-1 and V is TRBV5-1; the D gene is possibly TRBD1 (6 bases). The CDR3 is 15 amino acids. Trimming took 4 bases from V and 5 from J, leaving 16 bases between them. Germline V gene data show CDR1 as SGHRS and CDR2 as YFSETQ.

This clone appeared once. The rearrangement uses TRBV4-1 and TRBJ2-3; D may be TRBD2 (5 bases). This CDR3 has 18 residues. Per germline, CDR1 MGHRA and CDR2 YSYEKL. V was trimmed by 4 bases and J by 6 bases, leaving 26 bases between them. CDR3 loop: CASSLRRGSQASTDTQYF. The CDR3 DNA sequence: TGCGCCAGCAGCCTCAGAAGAGGGTCCCAGGCATCAACGGATACGCAGTATTTT.

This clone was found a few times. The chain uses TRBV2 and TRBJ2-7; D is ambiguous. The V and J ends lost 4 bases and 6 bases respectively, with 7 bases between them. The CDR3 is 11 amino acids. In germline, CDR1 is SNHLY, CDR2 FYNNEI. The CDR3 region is CASSVLVEQYF. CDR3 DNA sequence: TGTGCCAGCAGTGTTCTCGTCGAGCAGTACTTC.

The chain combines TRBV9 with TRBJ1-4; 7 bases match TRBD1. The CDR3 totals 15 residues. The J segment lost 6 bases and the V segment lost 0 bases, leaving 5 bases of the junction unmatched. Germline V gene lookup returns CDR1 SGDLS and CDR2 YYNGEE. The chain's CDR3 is CASSVADREDEKLFF. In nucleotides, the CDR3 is TGTGCCAGCAGCGTAGCCGACAGGGAAGATGAAAAACTGTTTTTT.

The CDR3 spells CATSSSNRGYNSPLHF. In DNA form, the CDR3 reads TGTGCCACCAGCAGTTCTAACAGGGGCTATAATTCACCCCTCCACTTT. The chain employs TRBV15 and TRBJ1-6, with 7 positions matching TRBD1. The ends lost 3 bases at V and 3 bases at J; junction bases unmatched: 5. Germline CDR1 and CDR2: LNHNV and YYDKDF (reference sequence). This CDR3 has 16 amino acids.

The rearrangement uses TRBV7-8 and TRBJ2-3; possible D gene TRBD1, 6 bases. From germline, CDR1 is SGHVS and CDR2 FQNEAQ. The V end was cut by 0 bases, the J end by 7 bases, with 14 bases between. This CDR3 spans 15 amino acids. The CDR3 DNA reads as TGTGCCAGCAGCTTAGCGGCAGGGGAACTCAATACGCAGTATTTT. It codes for CASSLAAGELNTQYF.

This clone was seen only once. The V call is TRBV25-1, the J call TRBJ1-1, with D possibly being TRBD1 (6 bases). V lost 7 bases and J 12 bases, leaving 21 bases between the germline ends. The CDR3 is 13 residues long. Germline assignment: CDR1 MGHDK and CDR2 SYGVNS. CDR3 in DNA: TGTGCCAGCAAGGGAAACGGGGGGACAAGAACTTTCTTT. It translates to CASKGNGGTRTFF.

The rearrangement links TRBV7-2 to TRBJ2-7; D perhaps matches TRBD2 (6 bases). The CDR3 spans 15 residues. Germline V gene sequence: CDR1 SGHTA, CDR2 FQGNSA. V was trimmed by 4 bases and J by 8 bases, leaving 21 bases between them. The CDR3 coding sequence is TGTGCCAGCAGCTCTAGCGTAACGGGAGCGGAAAAGCAGTACTTC. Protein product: CASSSSVTGAEKQYF.

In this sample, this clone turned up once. The CDR3, as DNA: TGTGCCAGCAGTGACCTACGCACTGAAGCTTTCTTT. Translated, it gives CASSDLRTEAFF. This chain links TRBV25-1 with TRBJ1-1, with no clear D. Germline V gene data show CDR1 as MGHDK and CDR2 as SYGVNS. V lost 3 bases, J lost 4 bases, and 6 bases lay in between. The CDR3 has 12 residues.

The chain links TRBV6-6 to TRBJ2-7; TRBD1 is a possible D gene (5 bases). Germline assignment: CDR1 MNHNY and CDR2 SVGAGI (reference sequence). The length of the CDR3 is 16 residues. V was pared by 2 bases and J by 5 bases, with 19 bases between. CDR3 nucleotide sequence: TGTGCCAGCAGTTACCTAGGAGCCAGGGTGGGCAACGAGCAGTACTTC. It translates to CASSYLGARVGNEQYF.

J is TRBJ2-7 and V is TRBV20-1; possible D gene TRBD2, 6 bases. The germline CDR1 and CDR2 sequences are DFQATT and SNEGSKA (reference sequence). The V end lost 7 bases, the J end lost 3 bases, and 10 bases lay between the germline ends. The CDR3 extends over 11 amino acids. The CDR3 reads CSGLGLYEQYF. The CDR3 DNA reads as TGCAGTGGACTAGGGCTCTACGAGCAGTACTTC.

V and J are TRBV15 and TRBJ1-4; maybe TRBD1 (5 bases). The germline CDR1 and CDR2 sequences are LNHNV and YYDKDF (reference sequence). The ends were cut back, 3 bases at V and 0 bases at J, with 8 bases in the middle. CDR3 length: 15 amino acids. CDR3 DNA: TGTGCCACCAGCAGCGACAGAGCAACTAATGAAAAACTGTTTTTT. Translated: CATSSDRATNEKLFF. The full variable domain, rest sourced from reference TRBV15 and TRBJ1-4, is DAMVIQNPRYQVTQFGKPVTLSCSQTLNHNVMYWYQQKSSQAPKLLFHYYDKDFNNEADTPDNFQSRRPNTSFCFLDIRSPGLGDTAMYLCATSSDRATNEKLFFGSGTQLSVL.

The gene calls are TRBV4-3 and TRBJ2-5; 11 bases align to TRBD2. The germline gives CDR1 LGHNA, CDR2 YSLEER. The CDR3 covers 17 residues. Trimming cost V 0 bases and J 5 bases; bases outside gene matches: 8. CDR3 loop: CASSQELAGGLRETQYF. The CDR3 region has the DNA TGCGCCAGCAGCCAAGAGCTAGCGGGAGGCCTCCGGGAGACCCAGTACTTC.

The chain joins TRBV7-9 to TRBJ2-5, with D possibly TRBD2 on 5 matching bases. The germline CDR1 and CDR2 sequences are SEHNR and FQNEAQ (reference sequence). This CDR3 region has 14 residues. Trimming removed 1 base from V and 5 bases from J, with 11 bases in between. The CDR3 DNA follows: TGTGCCAGCAGCTTAGTCGGACTGTCGGAGACCCAGTACTTC. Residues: CASSLVGLSETQYF.

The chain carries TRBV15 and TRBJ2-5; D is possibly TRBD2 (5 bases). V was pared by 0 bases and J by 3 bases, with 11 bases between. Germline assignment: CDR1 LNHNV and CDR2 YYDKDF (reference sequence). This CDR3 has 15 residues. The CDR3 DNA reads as TGTGCCACCAGCAGAGATCGGGGATTTAAAGAGACCCAGTACTTC. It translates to CATSRDRGFKETQYF.

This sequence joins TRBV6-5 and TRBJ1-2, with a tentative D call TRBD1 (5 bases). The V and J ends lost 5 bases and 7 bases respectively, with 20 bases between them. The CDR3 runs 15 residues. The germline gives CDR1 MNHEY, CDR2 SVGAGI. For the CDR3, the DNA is TGTGCCAGCAGTCCCTCCCCCAGCAGGGTAGGTGGCTACACCTTC. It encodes CASSPSPSRVGGYTF.

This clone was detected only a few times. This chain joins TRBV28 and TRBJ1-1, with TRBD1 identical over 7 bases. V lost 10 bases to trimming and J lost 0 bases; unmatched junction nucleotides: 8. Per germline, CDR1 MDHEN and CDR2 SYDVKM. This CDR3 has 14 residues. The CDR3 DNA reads TGTGCCACGACGACAGGGCCTATGAACACTGAAGCTTTCTTT. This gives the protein CATTTGPMNTEAFF.

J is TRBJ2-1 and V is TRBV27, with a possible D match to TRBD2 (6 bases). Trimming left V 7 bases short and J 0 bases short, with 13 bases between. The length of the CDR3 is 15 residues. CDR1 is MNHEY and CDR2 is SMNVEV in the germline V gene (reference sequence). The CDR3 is CASKVSGPSYNEQFF. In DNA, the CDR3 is TGTGCCAGCAAAGTTAGCGGCCCCTCCTACAATGAGCAGTTCTTC.

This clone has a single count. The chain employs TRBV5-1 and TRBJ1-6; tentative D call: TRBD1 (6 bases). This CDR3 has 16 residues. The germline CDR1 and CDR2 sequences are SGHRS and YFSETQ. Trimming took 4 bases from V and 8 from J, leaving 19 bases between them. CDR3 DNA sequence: TGCGCCAGCAGCAGACGCACGGGACAAGTCGATTCACCCCTCCACTTT. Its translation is CASSRRTGQVDSPLHF.

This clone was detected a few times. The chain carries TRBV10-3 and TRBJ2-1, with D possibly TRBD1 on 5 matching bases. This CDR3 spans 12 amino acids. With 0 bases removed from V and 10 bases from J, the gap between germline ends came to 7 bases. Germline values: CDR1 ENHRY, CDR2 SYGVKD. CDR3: CAISESGREQFF. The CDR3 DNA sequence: TGTGCCATCAGTGAGTCGGGGCGGGAGCAGTTCTTC.

The DNA for the CDR3 is TGTGCCACCAGCAGAGATCTCGTAGGGGGCACTGAAGCTTTCTTT. This sequence encodes CATSRDLVGGTEAFF. The V gene is TRBV15, the J gene TRBJ1-1, with D tentatively TRBD1 (6 bases). CDR3 length equals 15 residues. CDR1 and CDR2 (germline): LNHNV, YYDKDF (reference sequence). V lost 0 bases and J lost 4, with 12 bases in between.